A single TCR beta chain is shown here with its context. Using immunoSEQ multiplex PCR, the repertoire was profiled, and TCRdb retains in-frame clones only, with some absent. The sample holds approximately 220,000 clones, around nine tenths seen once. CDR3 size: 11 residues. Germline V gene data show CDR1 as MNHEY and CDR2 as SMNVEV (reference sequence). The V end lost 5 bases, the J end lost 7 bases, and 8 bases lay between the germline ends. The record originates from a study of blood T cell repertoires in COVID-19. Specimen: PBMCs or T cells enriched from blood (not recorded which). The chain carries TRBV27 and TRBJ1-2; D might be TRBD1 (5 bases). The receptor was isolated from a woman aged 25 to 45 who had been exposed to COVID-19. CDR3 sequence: CASSGGGGYTF. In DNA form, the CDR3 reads TGTGCCAGCAGTGGGGGGGGTGGCTACACCTTC.